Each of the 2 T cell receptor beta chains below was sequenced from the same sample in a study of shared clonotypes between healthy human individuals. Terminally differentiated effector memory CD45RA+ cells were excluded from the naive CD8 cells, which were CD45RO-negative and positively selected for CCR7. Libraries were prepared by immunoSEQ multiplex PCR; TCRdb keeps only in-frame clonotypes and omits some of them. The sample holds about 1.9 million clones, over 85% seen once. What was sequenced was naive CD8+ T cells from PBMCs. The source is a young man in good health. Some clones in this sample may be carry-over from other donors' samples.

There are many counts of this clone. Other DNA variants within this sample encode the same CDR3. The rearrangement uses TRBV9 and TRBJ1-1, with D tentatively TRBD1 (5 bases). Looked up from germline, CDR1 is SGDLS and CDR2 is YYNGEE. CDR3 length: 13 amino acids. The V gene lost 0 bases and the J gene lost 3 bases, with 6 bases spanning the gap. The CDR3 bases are TGTGCCAGCAGCGTAGGGGGGGACACTGAAGCTTTCTTT. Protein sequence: CASSVGGDTEAFF.

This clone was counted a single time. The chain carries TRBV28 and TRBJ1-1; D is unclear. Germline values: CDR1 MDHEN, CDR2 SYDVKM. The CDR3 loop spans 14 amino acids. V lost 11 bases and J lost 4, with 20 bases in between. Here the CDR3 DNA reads TGTGCCGACGGGCCTCTTAAAGAGGGCACTGAAGCTTTCTTT. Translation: CADGPLKEGTEAFF. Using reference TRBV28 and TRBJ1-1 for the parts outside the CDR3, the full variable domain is DVKVTQSSRYLVKRTGEKVFLECVQDMDHENMFWYRQDPGLGLRLIYFSYDVKMKEKGDIPEGYSVSREKKERFSLILESASTNQTSMYLCADGPLKEGTEAFFGQGTRLTVV.